The T cell receptor (beta chain) under discussion was sequenced for a study of T cell responses to AZD1222 COVID-19 vaccine. Background on the study: Whether given at about 4 or about 12 weeks, second doses were pooled.

V was pared by 7 bases and J by 4 bases, with 10 bases between. CDR1 and CDR2 from the germline V gene are MNHEY and SMNVEV (reference sequence). This CDR3 has 12 amino acids. Sequenced by immunoSEQ multiplex PCR; TCRdb stores in-frame clones only, minus some. This sample has approximately 190,000 clones, with around 92% found just once. Findings and limits, study-wide: Unmutated variant regions reportedly attract nearly half of all spike-specific TCRs. Just a handful of AZD1222 recipients were seropositive at baseline.

This clone was picked up one time. Its antigen is currently unknown. This specimen was peripheral blood, taken on day 0 of AZD1222 vaccination. The TCR originated in an adult in good health. The V and J genes are TRBV27 and TRBJ1-2; D is unresolved. The CDR3 DNA reads as TGTGCCAGCAAAGGCCTGGCCTATGGCTACACCTTC. This translates into CASKGLAYGYTF.